Below, 18 T cell receptor beta chains from the same sample are listed, as sequenced in a study of T cells in Graves' hyperthyroidism and ophthalmopathy. TCR beta CDR3 regions were amplified from RNA. An initial round of RT-PCR targeting the TCR CDR3 relied on the HTBI primer set. TCRdb reanalysed the multiplex PCR reads using MiXCR and keeps one entry per CDR3 protein. The repertoire has around 420,000 distinct CDR3 sequences, roughly 14% of them found once; the top ten carry 7.5% to 9%. Input material: blood. The receptors come from a woman aged 18 to 35 with Graves' hyperthyroidism.

This clonotype was observed a few times. V usage is TRBV11-2 and J usage is TRBJ2-1; the D is unclear. Germline assignment: CDR1 SGHAT and CDR2 FQNNGV. With 6 bases removed from V and 2 bases from J, the gap between germline ends came to 14 bases. This CDR3 contains 15 residues. This chain's CDR3 is CASRKQQVAYNEQFF. The CDR3 coding sequence is TGTGCCAGCAGAAAACAGCAAGTAGCCTACAATGAGCAGTTCTTC.

This clonotype occurred many times. A much larger clone differs by one base, so this may be a read error. This sequence joins TRBV12-3 or TRBV12-4 and TRBJ2-7, with 11 nucleotides matching TRBD1. Losses at the gene ends were 6 bases for V and 0 bases for J; bases not matched to a gene: 4. The CDR3 covers 15 residues. DNA of the CDR3: TGTGCCAGCAGAGAAGGGACAGGGGGCTCCTACGAGCAGTACTTC. Translating it yields CASREGTGGSYEQYF.

This clonotype occurred a few times. The genes are TRBV13 and TRBJ2-7; D may be TRBD1 (6 bases). Trimming took off 3 bases at V and 2 bases at J, with 14 bases between the two ends. This CDR3 comprises 15 residues. Germline V gene lookup returns CDR1 PRHDT and CDR2 FYEKMQ (reference sequence). CDR3 in amino acids: CASSFARTAAYEQYF. In nucleotides, the CDR3 is TGTGCCAGCAGCTTCGCTCGGACAGCTGCCTACGAGCAGTACTTC.

The rearrangement joins TRBV29-1 to TRBJ2-1; D gene unclear. Trimming took 2 bases from V and 9 from J, leaving 11 bases between them. The CDR3 covers 12 residues. CDR1 is SQVTM and CDR2 is ANQGSEA in the germline V gene. CDR3 in amino acids: CSVEIARFEQFF. The CDR3 DNA is TGCAGCGTTGAAATAGCAAGGTTTGAGCAGTTCTTC.

About this clonotype itself: A junction end diverges from the germline sequence, so it may reflect a read error. This rearrangement joins TRBV30 to TRBJ2-3, with D unclear. The CDR3 is made up of 12 amino acids. From germline, CDR1 is GTSNPN and CDR2 SVGIG (reference sequence). The CDR3 DNA is TGTGTCTGGAGTGTACGAGGAGATACGCAGTATTTT. Translating gives CVWSVRGDTQYF.

The J gene is TRBJ2-1, the V gene TRBV29-1; unclear D gene. CDR1 and CDR2 from the germline V gene are SQVTM and ANQGSEA. Trimming took off 6 bases at V and 8 bases at J, with 14 bases between the two ends. This CDR3 is built from 12 residues. In DNA form, the CDR3 reads TGCAGCGTAATGCGGTCATTCGATGAGCAGTTCTTC. It encodes CSVMRSFDEQFF.

This clonotype has a handful of counts. The gene calls are TRBV9 and TRBJ1-3; D ambiguous. CDR3 length: 15 residues. Per germline, CDR1 SGDLS and CDR2 YYNGEE. V dropped 0 bases and J dropped 2 bases, with 9 bases sitting between them. The CDR3 reads CASSVARQPGNTIYF. Written as DNA, the CDR3 is TGTGCCAGCAGCGTAGCGCGGCAGCCTGGAAACACCATATATTTT. Variable domain in full (rest from reference TRBV9 and TRBJ1-3): DSGVTQTPKHLITATGQRVTLRCSPRSGDLSVYWYQQSLDQGLQFLIQYYNGEERAKGNILERFSAQQFPDLHSELNLSSLELGDSALYFCASSVARQPGNTIYFGEGSWLTVV.

In its sample, this clonotype was seen a few times. The chain has TRBV12-3 or TRBV12-4 and TRBJ2-5; TRBD2 aligns across 7 bases. The CDR3 runs to 13 residues. V shed 3 bases, J shed 3 bases, and the junction held 1 base outside the gene matches. CDR3 region: CASSFGREETQYF. CDR3 coding DNA: TGTGCCAGCAGTTTTGGGAGGGAAGAGACCCAGTACTTC.

V is TRBV5-1 and J is TRBJ1-1; D might be TRBD1 (5 bases). The germline V gene has CDR1 SGHRS and CDR2 YFSETQ. The CDR3 has 14 amino acids. V was clipped by 3 bases and J by 0 bases, with 9 bases between them. The CDR3 loop reads CASSWGRMNTEAFF. The CDR3 bases are TGCGCCAGCAGCTGGGGACGGATGAACACTGAAGCTTTCTTT. Full variable domain (missing parts from reference TRBV5-1 and TRBJ1-1): KAGVTQTPRYLIKTRGQQVTLSCSPISGHRSVSWYQQTPGQGLQFLFEYFSETQRNKGNFPGRFSGRQFSNSRSEMNVSTLELGDSALYLCASSWGRMNTEAFFGQGTRLTVV.

This clonotype showed up many times. The chain couples TRBV12-3 or TRBV12-4 to TRBJ1-1; 7 bases match TRBD1. This CDR3 has 11 amino acids. V shed 10 bases, J shed 11 bases, and the junction held 10 bases outside the gene matches. CDR3 sequence (DNA): TGTGCCACTCGGAGGGGGCTGGAGGCTTTCTTT. This sequence encodes CATRRGLEAFF.

This clonotype was counted many times. The rearrangement uses TRBV19 and TRBJ2-1, with TRBD1 matching 7 bases. This CDR3 has 13 amino acids. Germline V gene data show CDR1 as LNHDA and CDR2 as SQIVND (reference sequence). Germline trimming cut 9 bases from V and 0 bases from J; bases unmatched to any gene: 2. The DNA of the CDR3 is TGTGCCAGCCGGGACAGCTCCTACAATGAGCAGTTCTTC. Translation: CASRDSSYNEQFF.

This clonotype was counted at least ten times. J is TRBJ1-5 and V is TRBV2, with TRBD1 matching over 7 bases. The CDR3 length is 16 residues. V dropped 3 bases and J dropped 5; count of bases not matched to a gene: 10. Germline V gene data show CDR1 as SNHLY and CDR2 as FYNNEI. The CDR3 loop reads CASSDSLVGGYQPQHF. CDR3 DNA: TGTGCCAGCAGTGATAGTTTAGTAGGGGGCTATCAGCCCCAGCATTTT.

At least ten counts were recorded for this clonotype. The V gene is TRBV2, the J gene TRBJ2-1, with D possibly TRBD2 on 5 matching bases. V was clipped by 2 bases and J by 7 bases, with 12 bases between them. The germline V gene encodes CDR1 SNHLY and CDR2 FYNNEI. This CDR3 contains 14 residues. The CDR3 reads CASSELGRGNEQFF. The DNA of the CDR3 is TGTGCCAGCAGTGAACTAGGGAGAGGTAATGAGCAGTTCTTC. Using reference TRBV2 and TRBJ2-1 for the parts outside the CDR3, the full variable domain is EPEVTQTPSHQVTQMGQEVILRCVPISNHLYFYWYRQILGQKVEFLVSFYNNEISEKSEIFDDQFSVERPDGSNFTLKIRSTKLEDSAMYFCASSELGRGNEQFFGPGTRLTVL.

This clonotype has at least ten counts. The chain is built from TRBV12-3 or TRBV12-4 and TRBJ2-7, with TRBD1 identical over 12 bases. The length of the CDR3 is 15 residues. V dropped 6 bases and J dropped 8; count of bases not matched to a gene: 11. DNA for the CDR3: TGTGCCAGCAGCCAACCGGGACAGGGGGCGAATCAGCAGTACTTC. It yields the protein CASSQPGQGANQQYF.

This clonotype has a count of ten or more. V is TRBV20-1 and J is TRBJ2-2; 10 bases fit TRBD2. J gave up 5 bases and V 0 bases, and 3 bases lay outside the gene matches. The germline V gene encodes CDR1 DFQATT and CDR2 SNEGSKA (reference sequence). The CDR3 consists of 15 residues. The CDR3 nucleotides are TGCAGTGCTAGAGATCTAGCGGGAGAGACCGGGGAGCTGTTTTTT. It encodes CSARDLAGETGELFF.

The rearrangement uses TRBV9 and TRBJ2-1, with 9 nucleotides matching TRBD2. The V gene end was trimmed by 7 bases and the J gene end by 0 bases; junction bases not matched to a gene: 11. The CDR3 contains 17 residues. Per germline, CDR1 SGDLS and CDR2 YYNGEE. The DNA for the CDR3 is TGTGCCAGCCACAGCGGGGGGTACAGTAGCTCCTACAATGAGCAGTTCTTC. This translates into CASHSGGYSSSYNEQFF.

This clonotype has a count of ten or more. This chain uses TRBV29-1 with TRBJ1-2; possible D gene TRBD1, 6 bases. CDR3 length: 13 residues. V lost 7 bases to trimming and J lost 0 bases, with 12 bases between them. Germline V lookup: CDR1 SQVTM, CDR2 ANQGSEA. The CDR3 DNA sequence: TGCAGCGCCCGGGGGGGGCCTAACTATGGCTACACCTTC. Amino acid sequence: CSARGGPNYGYTF.

As concerns this clonotype: A much larger clonotype is one base distant, so this may be a read error. V and J are TRBV30 and TRBJ2-7; maybe TRBD2 (5 bases). The germline CDR1 and CDR2 sequences are GTSNPN and SVGIG (reference sequence). V gave up 0 bases and J gave up 8 bases, with 11 bases separating them. The CDR3 contains 12 residues. The chain's CDR3 is CAWSVQGSKQYF. The CDR3 DNA sequence: TGTGCCTGGAGTGTACAAGGGAGTAAGCAGTACTTC.